The T cell receptor beta chain described here comes from a study of beta chain features in type 1 diabetes. Expressed TCRB transcripts were sequenced after all isolated RNA was converted to cDNA. The average read count of naive, central memory and regulatory T cell samples was some 3.8 million. The method was immunoSEQ multiplex PCR; TCRdb's version includes in-frame clones alone and lacks a portion of them. The table lists about 140,000 clones, roughly 10% of them singletons. Germline V CDR1 and CDR2: SGHRS, YFSETQ. V was shortened by 4 bases and J by 4 bases, with 14 bases between the two germline ends. The CDR3 length is 14 residues. This clone was counted only a few times. Its antigen is as yet unknown. Study-wide results and limits: Relative to healthy donors, patients appeared to have naive, central memory and Treg TCRB repertoires that were more similar. It was possible that PCR favored shorter templates, equally so in patients and controls.

Sample: central memory CD4+ T cells from blood. This clonotype was obtained from a woman in her forties in good health. The chain uses TRBV5-1 and TRBJ1-2; D might be TRBD1 (5 bases). CDR3 protein: CASSTGTDRYGYTF. CDR3 DNA: TGCGCCAGCAGCACGGGGACTGACCGCTATGGCTACACCTTC.